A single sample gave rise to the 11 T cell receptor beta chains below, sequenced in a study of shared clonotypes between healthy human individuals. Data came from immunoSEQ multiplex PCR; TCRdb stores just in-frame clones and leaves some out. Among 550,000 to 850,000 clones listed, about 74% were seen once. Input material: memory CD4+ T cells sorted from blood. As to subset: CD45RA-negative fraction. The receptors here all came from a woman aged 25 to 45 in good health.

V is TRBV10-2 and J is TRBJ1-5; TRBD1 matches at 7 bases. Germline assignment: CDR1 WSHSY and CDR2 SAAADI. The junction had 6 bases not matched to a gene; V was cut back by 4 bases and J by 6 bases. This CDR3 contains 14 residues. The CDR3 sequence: CASSAQGPPQPQHF. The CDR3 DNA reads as TGCGCCAGCAGTGCACAGGGGCCCCCTCAGCCCCAGCATTTT.

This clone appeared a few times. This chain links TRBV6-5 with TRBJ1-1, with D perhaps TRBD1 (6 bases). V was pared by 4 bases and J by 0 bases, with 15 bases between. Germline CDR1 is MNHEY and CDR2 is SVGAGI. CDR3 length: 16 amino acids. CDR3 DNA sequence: TGTGCCAGCAGTTTACAGGGATATGGAGTGAACACTGAAGCTTTCTTT. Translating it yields CASSLQGYGVNTEAFF.

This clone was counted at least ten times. The CDR3: CASGRTGTAWEQYF. Here the CDR3 DNA reads TGTGCCAGCGGCCGGACCGGCACGGCTTGGGAGCAGTACTTC. This chain uses TRBV5-5 with TRBJ2-7; D unresolved. This CDR3 has 14 amino acids. With 7 bases removed from V and 7 bases from J, the gap between germline ends came to 21 bases. Germline V gene sequence: CDR1 SGHKS, CDR2 YYEKEE (reference sequence).

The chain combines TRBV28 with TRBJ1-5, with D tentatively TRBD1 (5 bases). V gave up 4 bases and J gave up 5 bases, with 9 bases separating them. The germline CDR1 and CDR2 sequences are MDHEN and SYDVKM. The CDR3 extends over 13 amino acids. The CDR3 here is CASSSGGDQPQHF. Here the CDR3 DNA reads TGTGCCAGCAGTTCCGGGGGGGATCAGCCCCAGCATTTT.

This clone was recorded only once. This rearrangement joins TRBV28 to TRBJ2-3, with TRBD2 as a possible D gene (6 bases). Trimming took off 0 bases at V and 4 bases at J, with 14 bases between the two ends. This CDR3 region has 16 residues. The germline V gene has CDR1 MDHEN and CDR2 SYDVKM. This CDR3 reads CASSLWTGSSADTQYF. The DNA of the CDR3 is TGTGCCAGCAGTTTATGGACCGGGAGTAGCGCAGATACGCAGTATTTT. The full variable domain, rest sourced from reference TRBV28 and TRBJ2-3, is DVKVTQSSRYLVKRTGEKVFLECVQDMDHENMFWYRQDPGLGLRLIYFSYDVKMKEKGDIPEGYSVSREKKERFSLILESASTNQTSMYLCASSLWTGSSADTQYFGPGTRLTVL.

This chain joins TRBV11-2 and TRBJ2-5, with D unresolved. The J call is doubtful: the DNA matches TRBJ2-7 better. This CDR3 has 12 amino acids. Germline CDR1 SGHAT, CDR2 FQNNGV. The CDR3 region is CATGSNSYEQYF. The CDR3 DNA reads TGTGCCACGGGTTCTAACTCCTACGAGCAGTACTTC.

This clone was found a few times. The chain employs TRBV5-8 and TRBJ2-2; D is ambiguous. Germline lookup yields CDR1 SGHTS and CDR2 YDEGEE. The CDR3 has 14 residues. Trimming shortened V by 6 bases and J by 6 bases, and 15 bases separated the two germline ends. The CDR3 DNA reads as TGTGCCAGCACCACCAGGTCCCCACCCGGGGAGCTGTTTTTT. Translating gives CASTTRSPPGELFF.

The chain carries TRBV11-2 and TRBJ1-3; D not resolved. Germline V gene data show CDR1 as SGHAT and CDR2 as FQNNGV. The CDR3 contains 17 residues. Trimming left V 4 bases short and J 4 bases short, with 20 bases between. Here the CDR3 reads CASSSADGWTFGNTIYF. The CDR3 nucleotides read TGTGCCAGCAGCTCCGCGGACGGATGGACCTTCGGAAACACCATATATTTT.

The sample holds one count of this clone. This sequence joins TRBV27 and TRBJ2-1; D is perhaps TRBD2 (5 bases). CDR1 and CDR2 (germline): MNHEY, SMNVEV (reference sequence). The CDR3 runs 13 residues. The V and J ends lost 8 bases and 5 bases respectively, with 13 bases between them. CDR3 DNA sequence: TGTGCCAGCCGGAGGACTGCACACAATGAGCAGTTCTTC. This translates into CASRRTAHNEQFF.

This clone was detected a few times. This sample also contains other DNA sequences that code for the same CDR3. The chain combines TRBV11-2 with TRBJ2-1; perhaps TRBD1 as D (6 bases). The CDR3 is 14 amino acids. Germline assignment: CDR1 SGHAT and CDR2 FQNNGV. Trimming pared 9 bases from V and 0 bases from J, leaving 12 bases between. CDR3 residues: CASTDRSSYNEQFF. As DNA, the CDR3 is TGTGCCAGTACGGACAGAAGCTCCTACAATGAGCAGTTCTTC.

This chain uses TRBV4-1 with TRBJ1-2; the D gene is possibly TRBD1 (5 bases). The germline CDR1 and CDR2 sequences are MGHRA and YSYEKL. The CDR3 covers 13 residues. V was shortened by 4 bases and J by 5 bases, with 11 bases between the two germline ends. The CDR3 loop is CASSRGADYGYTF. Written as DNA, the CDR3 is TGCGCCAGCAGCCGAGGGGCAGATTATGGCTACACCTTC.